Listed below are T cell receptor beta chains from one sample, sequenced in a study of shared clonotypes between healthy human individuals. TCRdb's table, derived via immunoSEQ multiplex PCR, lists solely in-frame clones and lacks some. Of fewer than 2.5 million clones in the sample, roughly 93% were seen once. The specimen sequenced was naive CD4+ T cells from PBMCs. The origin of the receptors is a man aged 18 to 30 in good health. Some clones in this sample may be carry-over from other donors' samples. Both conserved end residues are part of each CDR3. D genes are given only for firm matches. Only some rows state a clone size, as once, few, many or a class for expanded clones.

clone size	V gene	J gene	D gene	CDR3 DNA	CDR3 protein
-	TRBV7-9	TRBJ1-2	TRBD1	TGTGCCAGCAGCTTATCTTCCGGACAGGGGAAGAGTCACTATGGCTACACCTTC	CASSLSSGQGKSHYGYTF
-	TRBV7-2	TRBJ1-2	-	TGTGCCAGCAGTTACAGGTCTAGGGATGGCTACACCTTC	CASSYRSRDGYTF
-	TRBV18	TRBJ2-3	TRBD1	TGTGCCAGCTCCCAGGGACAGACCACAGATACGCAGTATTTT	CASSQGQTTDTQYF
-	TRBV5-4	TRBJ2-3	-	TGTGCCTCCGCCCAGTCCCTAGCGAGCACAGATACGCAGTATTTT	CASAQSLASTDTQYF
-	TRBV7-2	TRBJ2-5	-	TGTGCCAGCAGCTTACTTACGTCAGAGACCCAGTACTTC	CASSLLTSETQYF
-	TRBV28	TRBJ2-7	-	TGTGCCAGCAGTTTCCGGAGCGGTGTGCAGTACTTC	CASSFRSGVQYF
-	TRBV11-2	TRBJ1-2	-	TGTGCCAGCAGCCCCCAAGGGAACTATGGCTACACCTTC	CASSPQGNYGYTF
once	TRBV20-1	TRBJ2-3	-	TGCAGTGCTAGAGCGGGAGTGACGCAGTATTTT	CSARAGVTQYF
-	TRBV5-1	TRBJ1-2	-	TGCGCCAGCAGCTGGGGGACAACGTATGGCTACACCTTC	CASSWGTTYGYTF
once	TRBV2	TRBJ2-7	TRBD1	TGTGCCAGCTGTAAGACAGGGGCTTCCTACGAGCAGTACTTC	CASCKTGASYEQYF
-	TRBV5-1	TRBJ1-6	TRBD1	TGCGCCAGCAGCGCGGGACAGGGCAAATCACCCCTCCACTTT	CASSAGQGKSPLHF
-	TRBV19	TRBJ1-1	TRBD1	TGTGCCAGTAGTATAGAGCCGGGACAGGGGCGGTACACTGAAGCTTTCTTT	CASSIEPGQGRYTEAFF
-	TRBV7-2	TRBJ1-3	TRBD1	TGTGCCAGCAGCCCCGGGACAGCTGGAAACACCATATATTTT	CASSPGTAGNTIYF
-	TRBV5-1	TRBJ2-7	TRBD2	TGCGCCAGCAGCTTGGCCGGACTAGCGGGAACGAGGAGCTCCTACGAGCAGTACTTC	CASSLAGLAGTRSSYEQYF
-	TRBV6-5	TRBJ1-1	-	TGTGCCAGCAGTCTTCGGGAAGTGAACACTGAAGCTTTCTTT	CASSLREVNTEAFF
-	TRBV19	TRBJ1-5	-	TGTGCCACCGGTGACAGAGTGAATCAGCCCCAGCATTTT	CATGDRVNQPQHF
-	TRBV7-2	TRBJ1-1	-	TGTGCCAGCAGCCAAACTTGGCAGTGGTCGGCTTTCTTT	CASSQTWQWSAFF
-	TRBV18	TRBJ2-7	TRBD2	TGTGCCAGCTCACCCCTAGCGGGAGTCTGGAGCGAGCAGTACTTC	CASSPLAGVWSEQYF
-	TRBV2	TRBJ2-7	TRBD2	TGTGCCAGCAGTGGTCTAGCGGGAGCGTACGAGCAGTACTTC	CASSGLAGAYEQYF
once	TRBV5-8	TRBJ2-1	-	TGTGCCAGCAGCTCGGGGTACAATGAGCAGTTCTTC	CASSSGYNEQFF
-	TRBV9	TRBJ2-1	TRBD1	TGTGCCAGCAGTCGGCGACAGGGGGCTAGTTTAAATGAGCAGTTCTTC	CASSRRQGASLNEQFF
-	TRBV18	TRBJ2-1	-	TGTGCCAGCTCACCTCAAAGTATGTATGAGCAGTTCTTC	CASSPQSMYEQFF
-	TRBV4-1	TRBJ1-2	TRBD1	TGCGCCAGCAGGCCAAGTAGGTTCACAGGGGAGCGGTATGGCTACACCTTC	CASRPSRFTGERYGYTF
-	TRBV9	TRBJ2-3	TRBD1	TGTGCCAGCAGCGTAGCTGGACAGGGTCCAGATACGCAGTATTTT	CASSVAGQGPDTQYF
-	TRBV9	TRBJ1-1	-	TGTGCCAGCAGCGTAGCCCCATTCCCACAGGCGGCAGCGAACACTGAAGCTTTCTTT	CASSVAPFPQAAANTEAFF
-	TRBV7-2	TRBJ1-3	TRBD1	TGTGCCAGCAGCTTATTGGGACAGGCAGACACCATATATTTT	CASSLLGQADTIYF
-	TRBV5-1	TRBJ2-5	TRBD2	TGCGCCAGCAGCTTAACTAGCGGGAGCGGAGAGACCCAGTACTTC	CASSLTSGSGETQYF
-	TRBV2	TRBJ1-5	TRBD1	TGTGCCAGCAGTTCCCCGGGACAGGGCAATCAGCCCCAGCATTTT	CASSSPGQGNQPQHF
-	TRBV11-2	TRBJ2-2	TRBD1	TGTGCCAGTTCCGATGGACAGGGGGCCTTAAACACCGGGGAGCTGTTTTTT	CASSDGQGALNTGELFF
-	TRBV30	TRBJ1-1	-	TGTGCCTGGAGGTACAGCTTAGGGCGACAAGCTTTCACTGAAGCTTTCTTT	CAWRYSLGRQAFTEAFF
once	TRBV5-1	TRBJ2-2	-	TGCGCCAGCAGCCCCGGGACTTTTTTCACCGGGGAGCTGTTTTTT	CASSPGTFFTGELFF
-	TRBV5-6	TRBJ2-2	-	TGTGCCAGCAGCTTGTTAGGCTCGCGACGACAAGGCGGGGAGCTGTTTTTT	CASSLLGSRRQGGELFF
-	TRBV30	TRBJ1-1	-	TGTGCCTGGGAAACTCGGAGGACTGAAGCTTTCTTT	CAWETRRTEAFF
-	TRBV7-3	TRBJ2-1	TRBD2	TGTGCCAGCAAACCCGGGACTAGCGCGGGGGGAGAGCAGTTCTTC	CASKPGTSAGGEQFF
-	TRBV21-1	TRBJ2-7	-	TGTGCCAGCAGCAAACTTAAGGTCTCCTACGAGCAGTACTTC	CASSKLKVSYEQYF
few	TRBV28	TRBJ1-2	TRBD1	TGTGCCAGCAGGCCGGGACAGGGGTATGGCTACACCTTC	CASRPGQGYGYTF
-	TRBV25-1	TRBJ1-1	TRBD1	TGTGCCAGCAGTGATACCGGACAGGGGGCTGAAGCTTTCTTT	CASSDTGQGAEAFF
-	TRBV9	TRBJ2-3	TRBD2	TGTGCCAGCAGTCCCCGGGGGAGCGGGGCGGTCCTGGATACGCAGTATTTT	CASSPRGSGAVLDTQYF
-	TRBV18	TRBJ2-7	TRBD2	TGTGCCAGCTCACCACAGGGACTAGCTGACGACGAGCAGTACTTC	CASSPQGLADDEQYF
-	TRBV27	TRBJ2-5	-	TGTGCCAGCAGTCGGCCGGGAGCCGCGGAGACCCAGTACTTC	CASSRPGAAETQYF
once	TRBV9	TRBJ2-2	-	TGTGCCAGCAGCCCTCTGCCAGACACCGGGGAGCTGTTTTTT	CASSPLPDTGELFF
-	TRBV7-2	TRBJ2-7	TRBD2	TGTGCCAGCAGCTTAGGGACTAGCGGGATCTACGAGCAGTACTTC	CASSLGTSGIYEQYF
-	TRBV4-1	TRBJ2-2	TRBD2	TGCGCCAGCAGAATTTCCGGGAGGGCCCCCGGGGAGCTGTTTTTT	CASRISGRAPGELFF
-	TRBV28	TRBJ1-5	-	TGTGCCAGCAGTTTAGGGACACCCTATAGCAATCAGCCCCAGCATTTT	CASSLGTPYSNQPQHF